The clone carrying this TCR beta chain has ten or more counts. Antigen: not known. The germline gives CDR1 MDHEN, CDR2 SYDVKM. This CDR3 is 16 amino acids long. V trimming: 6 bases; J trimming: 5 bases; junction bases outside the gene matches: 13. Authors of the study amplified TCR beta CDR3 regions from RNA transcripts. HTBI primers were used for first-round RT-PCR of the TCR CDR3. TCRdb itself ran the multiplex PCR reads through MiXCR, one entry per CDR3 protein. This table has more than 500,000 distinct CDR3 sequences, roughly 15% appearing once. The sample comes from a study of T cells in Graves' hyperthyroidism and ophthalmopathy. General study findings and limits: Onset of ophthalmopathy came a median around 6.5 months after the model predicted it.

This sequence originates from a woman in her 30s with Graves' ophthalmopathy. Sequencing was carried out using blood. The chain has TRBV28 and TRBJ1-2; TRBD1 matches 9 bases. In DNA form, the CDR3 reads TGTGCCAGCAGCCAGGGACAGGGAGTAGAGGGATATGGCTACACCTTC. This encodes CASSQGQGVEGYGYTF.